A single TCR beta chain is shown here with its context. The specificity of this receptor is unknown. The input lacks base qualities; no much larger clone sits a single base away. This entry belongs to a study of blood T cells in healthy people across ages (dated by TCRdb to the mid-2010s). Concerning the study at large: Template switching captured roughly one uniquely barcoded TCR beta cDNA molecule per two T cells in model experiments. Age-related changes in TCR beta repertoire diversity were measured in the study by deep sequencing normalized with unique cDNA molecular identifiers. Four age groups were formed from the donors: young (average approximately 15 years), middle-aged (approximately 39), aged (around 68) and long-lived (roughly 81). To avoid experimental bias, donors of different ages were distributed randomly across sequencing lanes. For two donors (one aged 18 to 30 and one aged 80 or older), the study analyzed two additional independent replicas of 1 million unique cDNA reads from the same blood draw. Here is what the overall study found, with its caveats: Observed TCR beta diversity correlated strongly with the percentage of naive T cells measured by flow cytometry. Compared with the aged group, more naive CD4+ T cells, fewer expanded clones and increased TCR diversity were shown by the long-lived group, suggesting age selection. Total diversity estimates from one million sequenced T cells were considered lower bounds and underestimates. As age increased, observed TCR beta diversity per million T cells dropped in a roughly linear way, and a significant reduction was already evident by age about 40. Since profiling was done on bulk unsorted PBMCs, naive and antigen-experienced compartments could not be conclusively compared. Donor CMV infection status was unknown, potentially confounding age-related changes in expanded clonotypes.

Library method: 5' RACE. A second PCR of roughly 7 to 11 cycles was performed with a sample-barcoded 5' primer and a J-beta primer mix. A unique molecular identifier was introduced onto each TCR beta cDNA molecule by a template-switch 5' adaptor carrying 12 random nucleotides. Each sample yielded at least 2.5 million CDR3-containing paired-end reads. First-strand cDNA was synthesized from all RNA with the Mint cDNA synthesis kit, primed by a TRBC-specific oligonucleotide. All cDNA was treated with uracil-DNA glycosylase and then went through a first 18-cycle PCR with the universal primers M1SS and BC2_uni_R. The published analysis was carried out like this. Normalization of each sample was performed by random selection of 1 million high-quality reads, each carrying a distinct molecular identifier. Instead of being binned into consensus sequences, reads that shared molecular identifiers were thrown out. CDR3 identification, clonotype clustering and error correction used MiTCR with a Q25 quality threshold and the strictest error-elimination algorithm. A nonparametric unseen species model with Euler transformation was used to estimate lower-bound total TCR beta diversity. TCRdb reanalyzed the raw reads on its own, using fastp at Q25 for trimming and MiXCR for clone calling, and kept in-frame beta chains. Rows are combined by CDR3 protein, so each entry shows the most common genes and DNA. TCRdb's processing, not the authors', yielded these V and J calls. For this sample there are some 1,800,000 distinct CDR3 sequences; 35% to 50% appear just once. The leading ten clones occupy roughly 23% of the sample.

From the cysteine up to the phenylalanine, the CDR3 has a length of 16 residues. CDR3 DNA only is kept here, 48 bases in frame from base 1. The junction carries 17 bases between V and J, which are trimmed by 1 base and 4 bases respectively. CDR1 and CDR2 are read off the germline V gene as SGHRS and YFSETQ. The donors were roughly 40 Caucasian individuals from Russia, aged about 6 to 100 years, who were systemically healthy. Each donor gave approximately 9.3 milliliters of peripheral blood, collected into EDTA-treated Vacutainer tubes. Ficoll-Paque density-gradient centrifugation was used to isolate PBMCs, with at least 7 million per sample. Trizol reagent was used to extract total RNA from the PBMCs, yielding at least 5 micrograms per sample. The percentages of naive CD45RAhigh/CD27high T cells were determined by flow cytometry on a PBMC aliquot from every donor.

Sequencing was performed on blood. The sequence was collected from a human donor in good health. The V and J segments used are TRBV5-1 and TRBJ2-5, with TRBD2 perhaps the D gene, on 6 matching bases. CDR3 region: CASSLTPEGSIETQYF. Here is the DNA: TGCGCCAGCAGCTTGACCCCGGAGGGTTCCATAGAGACCCAGTACTTC.